The 13 T cell receptor beta chains reported below all come from one sample, sequenced in a study of blood T cell repertoires in COVID-19 (dated by TCRdb to the early 2020s). Library prep was done by the immunoSEQ multiplex PCR assay. In TCRdb, the immuneACCESS table is reduced to in-frame sequences with V and J assigned. These tables do not hold every clone; where another copy was compared, an unresolved V gene accounts for under half, and the others remain unexplained. Recorded for this sample are 37,000 or so clones; around 86% of them occurred a single time. Together, the top ten hold 5% to 7% of the sample. The sequencing sample was made of peripheral blood. All receptors derive from a human donor in a cohort sampled during active COVID-19.

This clone appeared a few times. The chain is built from TRBV7-9 and TRBJ1-4, with 9 bases identical to TRBD1. J lost 8 bases, V lost 1 base, and 11 bases had no gene match. Germline CDR1 SEHNR, CDR2 FQNEAQ (reference sequence). The CDR3 sequence is 17 residues long. The CDR3 protein is CASSLGTTGQGTEKLFF. The DNA for the CDR3 is TGTGCCAGCAGCTTAGGGACCACGGGACAGGGCACCGAAAAACTGTTTTTT.

This chain joins TRBV2 and TRBJ1-2; the D gene is possibly TRBD1 (6 bases). This CDR3 is built from 13 residues. Germline CDR1 is SNHLY and CDR2 is FYNNEI. Trimming left V 5 bases short and J 1 base short, with 8 bases between. The CDR3 nucleotides read TGTGCCAGCAGTCGGACAGTTAACTATGGCTACACCTTC. Translated, it gives CASSRTVNYGYTF.

The V and J genes are TRBV13 and TRBJ1-1; unclear D gene. The ends were cut back, 2 bases at V and 0 bases at J, with 16 bases in the middle. Germline CDR1 is PRHDT and CDR2 is FYEKMQ (reference sequence). The CDR3 sequence is 17 residues long. The CDR3 coding sequence is TGTGCCAGCAGCTTAAATTTGCTACGGGAGATGAACACTGAAGCTTTCTTT. Protein sequence: CASSLNLLREMNTEAFF.

V is TRBV14 and J is TRBJ2-3; 9 bases fit TRBD2. Trimming at V came to 4 bases and at J to 1 base, leaving 6 bases not matched to a gene. Germline values: CDR1 SGHDN, CDR2 FVKESK. The CDR3 totals 16 residues. The CDR3 sequence is CASSPGLASRTDTQYF. As DNA, the CDR3 is TGTGCCAGCAGCCCGGGACTAGCAAGCCGCACAGATACGCAGTATTTT.

The V and J genes are TRBV15 and TRBJ1-4; D call uncertain. V dropped 4 bases and J dropped 5 bases, with 14 bases sitting between them. The CDR3 has 15 amino acids. CDR1 LNHNV and CDR2 YYDKDF come from the germline V gene (reference sequence). CDR3 coding DNA: TGTGCCACCAGCACCCATGAGGCCAAAAATGAAAAACTGTTTTTT. Its protein product is CATSTHEAKNEKLFF.

CDR3 DNA sequence: TGTGCCAGCAGTCCTCGACTGTTGAACACTGAAGCTTTCTTT. Amino acids: CASSPRLLNTEAFF. The chain links TRBV6-5 to TRBJ1-1; D is uncertain. The CDR3 runs to 14 residues. Trimming left V 5 bases short and J 0 bases short, with 10 bases between. Germline CDR1 and CDR2: MNHEY and SVGAGI.

This chain uses TRBV4-1 with TRBJ2-5, with a weak D call TRBD2 (7 bases). Deletions cut 4 bases from V and 1 base from J, with 16 bases between. CDR1 is MGHRA and CDR2 is YSYEKL in the germline V gene. This CDR3 contains 16 residues. CDR3 bases: TGCGCCAGCAGCCGAGAATACGGGGGGCGCCAAGAGACCCAGTACTTC. This translates into CASSREYGGRQETQYF.

This sequence joins TRBV6-6 and TRBJ1-6; a possible D gene is TRBD1 (5 bases). CDR3 length: 15 residues. Germline V gene sequence: CDR1 MNHNY, CDR2 SVGAGI (reference sequence). With 5 bases removed from V and 7 bases from J, the gap between germline ends came to 15 bases. The CDR3 DNA follows: TGTGCCAGCAGTCGCCCGCCGGGGGAAAATTCACCCCTCCACTTT. Encoded protein: CASSRPPGENSPLHF.

V usage is TRBV19 and J usage is TRBJ2-2, with 7 bases lining up with TRBD1. The J segment lost 4 bases and the V segment lost 5 bases, leaving 7 bases of the junction unmatched. The length of the CDR3 is 15 residues. Germline values: CDR1 LNHDA, CDR2 SQIVND (reference sequence). The CDR3 loop is CASSGQGQITGELFF. As DNA, the CDR3 is TGTGCCAGTAGTGGCCAGGGACAGATCACCGGGGAGCTGTTTTTT.

This clone was detected once. V gene TRBV10-1 combines with J gene TRBJ2-1, with a weak D call TRBD1 (6 bases). CDR1 WNHNN and CDR2 SYGVQD come from the germline V gene (reference sequence). With 2 bases removed from V and 6 bases from J, the gap between germline ends came to 8 bases. CDR3 length equals 13 residues. CDR3 residues: CASSEGGSNEQFF. DNA of the CDR3: TGCGCCAGCAGTGAGGGGGGCAGCAATGAGCAGTTCTTC.

This clone occurred once. The chain employs TRBV25-1 and TRBJ2-1, with TRBD2 matching 11 bases. Germline V gene lookup returns CDR1 MGHDK and CDR2 SYGVNS. V gave up 4 bases and J gave up 4 bases; unmatched junction bases: 6. CDR3 length: 16 amino acids. CDR3 residues: CASSVGRLAGYNEQFF. CDR3 nucleotides: TGTGCCAGCAGTGTCGGGCGACTAGCGGGATACAATGAGCAGTTCTTC.

The chain recombines TRBV27 with TRBJ2-2; no firm D call. The CDR3 extends over 13 amino acids. Trimming shortened V by 3 bases and J by 3 bases, and 5 bases separated the two germline ends. CDR1 MNHEY and CDR2 SMNVEV come from the germline V gene (reference sequence). CDR3 region: CASSFSYTGELFF. CDR3 nucleotides: TGTGCCAGCAGTTTCTCCTACACCGGGGAGCTGTTTTTT.

The chain combines TRBV4-1 with TRBJ1-1; 9 bases map to TRBD1. Germline assignment: CDR1 MGHRA and CDR2 YSYEKL. J was trimmed by 1 base and V by 4 bases; bases with no gene match: 4. The CDR3 loop spans 15 amino acids. In DNA, the CDR3 is TGCGCCAGCAGCCGAGGGGGACAGGGGAACACTGAAGCTTTCTTT. Encoded protein: CASSRGGQGNTEAFF.